This TCR beta chain was captured in a study of PD-1 blockade in classical Hodgkin lymphoma. Every patient experienced relapse after autologous stem cell transplantation, and brentuximab vedotin exposure varied. PBMCs were thawed, and CD8+ T cells were then isolated from them by magnetic negative selection. V shed 6 bases, J shed 1 base, and the junction held 2 bases outside the gene matches. The V gene's germline CDR1 is MNHEY and CDR2 SMNVEV (reference sequence). This CDR3 spans 15 amino acids. Produced via immunoSEQ multiplex PCR; TCRdb's table is partial and in-frame only. The table has 25,000 to 30,000 clones, 85% to 90% seen once.

This sample comprised CD8+ T cells from blood, obtained at baseline. The chain couples TRBV27 to TRBJ2-6, with 8 nucleotides matching TRBD1. This receptor was obtained from a human donor with classical Hodgkin lymphoma. The DNA for the CDR3 is TGTGCCAGCAGAGGGACAGGTTCTGGGGCCAACGTCCTGACTTTC. Residues: CASRGTGSGANVLTF.